The text below deals with one T cell receptor (beta chain). Antigen: not known. TCR sequencing used cDNA made by reverse transcription of extracted RNA. Some clones are missing from TCRdb's copy, which holds only in-frame ones; the method was immunoSEQ multiplex PCR. The repertoire holds roughly 220,000 clones, with 66% as singletons. The sample originates from a study of CD8+ T cells in alopecia areata. The treatment: oral pan-JAK inhibitor, 5-10 mg twice daily. Researchers gathered lesional scalp punch biopsies and peripheral blood from patients with alopecia areata. Study observations and caveats: Resident alphabeta T-cell populations of normal skin are likewise subject to sequencing in scalp samples.

Germline V CDR1 and CDR2: MGHDK, SYGVNS. The length of the CDR3 is 16 residues. V trimming: 4 bases; J trimming: 7 bases; junction bases outside the gene matches: 15. This sequence was found in a human donor with alopecia areata. Sequencing was performed on CD4+ T cells sorted from blood, taken at approximately week 45, from a patient treated with tofacitinib. The chain carries TRBV25-1 and TRBJ1-2, with 7 bases identical to TRBD1. The CDR3 loop is CASSATPGQTPGGYTF. In DNA, the CDR3 is TGTGCCAGCAGTGCGACCCCGGGACAGACGCCGGGTGGCTACACCTTC.